Listed below are T cell receptor beta chains from one sample, sequenced in a study of neurological immune-mediated disorders. Each CDR3 protein gets one entry after TCRdb re-called the 5' RACE reads with MiXCR. Altogether tens of thousands of distinct CDR3 sequences are present, 3% to 4% being singletons, with the ten largest covering approximately 3.7%. The sequenced material came from PBMCs. Receptor source: a man aged 40-49 years with multiple sclerosis. Both conserved end residues are part of each CDR3. Each record gives: J gene, D gene, V gene, clone size, CDR3 protein, CDR3 DNA. A D gene is named only where the DNA matches it firmly. Not every row has a clone size; where given, it reads once, few, many or a size class.

J: TRBJ2-3; D: TRBD1; V: TRBV5-1; size: many; CDR3: CASSPGTGGTQYF; DNA: TGCGCCAGCAGCCCGGGGACAGGTGGTACGCAGTATTTT
J: TRBJ1-6; D: TRBD1; V: TRBV11-2; size: many; CDR3: CASSGGYGSPLHF; DNA: TGTGCCAGCTCAGGGGGCTACGGTTCACCCCTCCACTTT
J: TRBJ1-1; D: -; V: TRBV5-1; size: many; CDR3: CASSLAGAHMNTEAFF; DNA: TGCGCCAGCAGCTTGGCCGGTGCGCATATGAACACTGAAGCTTTCTTT
J: TRBJ2-5; D: -; V: TRBV5-1; size: many; CDR3: CASSDDLVERETQYF; DNA: TGCGCCAGCAGCGACGATTTGGTGGAACGGGAGACCCAGTACTTC
J: TRBJ1-5; D: -; V: TRBV12-3/TRBV12-4; size: -; CDR3: CASSLGQNSNQPQHF; DNA: TGTGCCAGCAGTTTGGGGCAGAATAGCAATCAGCCCCAGCATTTT
J: TRBJ2-4; D: TRBD2; V: TRBV7-9; size: many; CDR3: CASSPRGGAKNIQYF; DNA: TGTGCCAGCAGTCCCCGGGGGGGAGCCAAAAACATTCAGTACTTC
J: TRBJ2-1; D: -; V: TRBV5-1; size: -; CDR3: CASSWDPERSSYNEQFF; DNA: TGCGCCAGCAGCTGGGACCCCGAAAGGAGCTCCTACAACGAGCAGTTCTTC
J: TRBJ2-3; D: TRBD1; V: TRBV7-9; size: many; CDR3: CASSNRDRVGDTQYF; DNA: TGTGCCAGCAGCAACCGGGACAGGGTTGGAGATACGCAGTATTTT
J: TRBJ1-6; D: -; V: TRBV10-3; size: many; CDR3: CAISEGQPNSPLHF; DNA: TGTGCCATCAGTGAGGGACAGCCAAATTCACCCCTCCACTTT
J: TRBJ2-1; D: -; V: TRBV5-1; size: many; CDR3: CASSLFVGGAAYNEQFF; DNA: TGCGCCAGCAGCTTATTTGTAGGAGGGGCCGCCTACAATGAGCAGTTCTTC
J: TRBJ1-4; D: TRBD1; V: TRBV27; size: many; CDR3: CASRFLSGTGTNEKLFF; DNA: TGTGCCAGCAGATTCTTAAGCGGGACAGGGACTAATGAAAAACTGTTTTTT
J: TRBJ2-5; D: -; V: TRBV5-4; size: many; CDR3: CASSLQGGANPETQYF; DNA: TGTGCCAGCAGCTTACAAGGCGGGGCCAACCCCGAGACCCAGTACTTC
J: TRBJ1-1; D: TRBD1; V: TRBV12-3/TRBV12-4; size: -; CDR3: CASSYRGLGAFF; DNA: TGTGCCAGCAGCTACAGGGGGCTGGGAGCTTTCTTT
J: TRBJ2-1; D: -; V: TRBV20-1; size: many; CDR3: CSARPYRDSGDEQFF; DNA: TGCAGTGCTAGACCATACCGGGACTCCGGCGATGAGCAGTTCTTC
J: TRBJ2-1; D: -; V: TRBV5-1; size: many; CDR3: CASSLVLVSSYNEQFF; DNA: TGCGCCAGCAGCTTGGTTCTGGTAAGCTCCTACAATGAGCAGTTCTTC
J: TRBJ2-7; D: TRBD2; V: TRBV6-6; size: many; CDR3: CASSYSLGGSSYEQYF; DNA: TGTGCCAGCAGTTACTCGCTTGGCGGGAGCTCCTACGAGCAGTACTTC
J: TRBJ1-2; D: -; V: TRBV12-3/TRBV12-4; size: many; CDR3: CASSLRQGTGYTF; DNA: TGTGCCAGCAGTTTACGTCAGGGGACCGGCTACACCTTC
J: TRBJ2-1; D: -; V: TRBV15; size: many; CDR3: CATLASPSYNEQFF; DNA: TGTGCCACTTTAGCTTCTCCCTCCTACAATGAGCAGTTCTTC
J: TRBJ1-1; D: -; V: TRBV5-1; size: many; CDR3: CASRTRANTEAFF; DNA: TGCGCCAGCCGGACTCGGGCGAACACTGAAGCTTTCTTT
J: TRBJ1-1; D: -; V: TRBV12-3/TRBV12-4; size: many; CDR3: CASSLRVENTEAFF; DNA: TGTGCCAGCAGTCTCAGGGTCGAGAACACTGAAGCTTTCTTT
J: TRBJ2-3; D: -; V: TRBV2; size: many; CDR3: CASSVATSTDTQYF; DNA: TGTGCCAGCAGTGTGGCTACTAGCACAGATACGCAGTATTTT
J: TRBJ2-1; D: -; V: TRBV5-1; size: many; CDR3: CASSLSGDAYNEQFF; DNA: TGCGCCAGCAGCTTGAGTGGCGATGCCTACAATGAGCAGTTCTTC
J: TRBJ2-1; D: -; V: TRBV7-9; size: many; CDR3: CASSPLHSGSENYNEQFF; DNA: TGTGCCAGCAGCCCCCTCCACAGTGGAAGCGAAAATTACAATGAGCAGTTCTTC
J: TRBJ1-2; D: -; V: TRBV29-1; size: many; CDR3: CSVEEVPGSGYTF; DNA: TGCAGCGTTGAAGAAGTTCCGGGAAGCGGCTACACCTTC
J: TRBJ2-2; D: -; V: TRBV21-1; size: many; CDR3: CASSKGRRQGNTGELFF; DNA: TGTGCCAGCAGCAAAGGACGGAGACAGGGGAACACCGGGGAGCTGTTTTTT
J: TRBJ1-1; D: -; V: TRBV5-1; size: many; CDR3: CASSMQGGEEAFF; DNA: TGCGCCAGCAGCATGCAAGGGGGGGAAGAAGCTTTCTTT
J: TRBJ2-5; D: TRBD2; V: TRBV5-1; size: many; CDR3: CASSLGTRGLRTQYF; DNA: TGCGCCAGCAGCTTAGGGACTAGGGGCCTTCGGACCCAGTACTTC
J: TRBJ1-2; D: -; V: TRBV12-3/TRBV12-4; size: many; CDR3: CASTFQGVNYGYTF; DNA: TGTGCCAGCACCTTCCAAGGGGTGAACTATGGCTACACCTTC
J: TRBJ1-5; D: -; V: TRBV10-3; size: many; CDR3: CAISDPLAEKPQHF; DNA: TGTGCCATCAGTGACCCTCTGGCGGAGAAGCCCCAGCATTTT
J: TRBJ1-3; D: -; V: TRBV3-1; size: few; CDR3: CASSRDSSGKTIYF; DNA: TGTGCCAGCAGCCGTGACAGCTCTGGAAAAACCATATATTTT
J: TRBJ2-1; D: -; V: TRBV6-6; size: -; CDR3: CASSYFGGRGDNEQFF; DNA: TGTGCCAGCAGTTACTTTGGGGGTCGGGGAGACAATGAGCAGTTCTTC
J: TRBJ2-5; D: -; V: TRBV7-6; size: many; CDR3: CASGQETQYF; DNA: TGTGCCAGCGGCCAAGAGACCCAGTACTTC
J: TRBJ2-7; D: -; V: TRBV5-1; size: many; CDR3: CASSRGDSSSYEQYF; DNA: TGCGCCAGCAGCCGAGGGGACTCTAGCTCCTACGAGCAGTACTTC
J: TRBJ2-1; D: TRBD1; V: TRBV29-1; size: many; CDR3: CSVFRDRGRGEQFF; DNA: TGCAGCGTCTTCCGGGACAGGGGGCGGGGTGAGCAGTTCTTC
J: TRBJ2-1; D: -; V: TRBV15; size: many; CDR3: CATSRGRAGGEQFF; DNA: TGTGCCACCAGCAGAGGACGGGCCGGGGGTGAGCAGTTCTTC
J: TRBJ2-7; D: TRBD1; V: TRBV5-1; size: many; CDR3: CASSLRTGGYEQYF; DNA: TGCGCCAGCAGCTTGAGGACAGGGGGCTACGAGCAGTACTTC
J: TRBJ1-1; D: -; V: TRBV20-1; size: many; CDR3: CSARENTEAFF; DNA: TGCAGTGCTAGGGAGAACACTGAAGCTTTCTTT
J: TRBJ2-6; D: TRBD1; V: TRBV5-1; size: many; CDR3: CASSFVQGLSGANVLTF; DNA: TGCGCCAGCAGCTTCGTACAGGGGCTGTCTGGGGCCAACGTCCTGACTTTC
J: TRBJ2-1; D: TRBD2; V: TRBV5-1; size: many; CDR3: CASSLGGTRTYNEQFF; DNA: TGCGCCAGCAGCTTGGGAGGGACTAGGACCTACAATGAGCAGTTCTTC
J: TRBJ2-3; D: -; V: TRBV3-1; size: many; CDR3: CASSQAGGTDTQYF; DNA: TGTGCCAGCAGCCAAGCAGGGGGGACAGATACGCAGTATTTT
J: TRBJ1-1; D: TRBD1; V: TRBV5-5; size: -; CDR3: CASSLPGGTEAFF; DNA: TGTGCCAGCAGCCTTCCAGGGGGCACTGAAGCTTTCTTT
J: TRBJ2-2; D: TRBD1; V: TRBV5-1; size: many; CDR3: CASSLRGQTTGELFF; DNA: TGCGCCAGCAGCTTGAGGGGGCAGACCACCGGGGAGCTGTTTTTT
J: TRBJ2-3; D: TRBD2; V: TRBV20-1; size: many; CDR3: CSATGLAGSDTQYF; DNA: TGCAGTGCAACGGGACTAGCGGGATCAGATACGCAGTATTTT
J: TRBJ1-1; D: -; V: TRBV5-1; size: many; CDR3: CASSNPDAEAFF; DNA: TGCGCCAGCAGCAACCCCGATGCTGAAGCTTTCTTT
J: TRBJ2-7; D: -; V: TRBV5-1; size: many; CDR3: CASSLVGRPYEQYF; DNA: TGCGCCAGCAGCTTGGTTGGACGTCCCTACGAGCAGTACTTC